This is a list of T cell receptor beta chains from one sample in a study of cytomegalovirus exposure and HLA in healthy donors. Repertoires were generated with immunoSEQ multiplex PCR, while TCRdb's copy carries only in-frame clones and drops some. The sample contains 120,000 or so clones, around 90% of which appear only once. The source material was PBMCs. These receptors were collected from a young woman in good health and CMV-seronegative. Each CDR3 is given with its conserved first and last residue. A D gene is named only where the DNA matches it firmly. Rows may omit the clone size; those that give it use once, few, many or a size class.

clone size: .
V gene: TRBV7-2
D gene: .
J gene: TRBJ2-1
CDR3 DNA: TGTGCCAGCAGCTTAGTGGTGGGCTTCTCCGGGGGTTATGAGCAGTTCTTC
CDR3 protein: CASSLVVGFSGGYEQFF

clone size: once
V gene: TRBV6-4
D gene: TRBD2
J gene: TRBJ2-3
CDR3 DNA: TGTGCCAGCAGTACTAGCGGGGGGGCCGATACGCAGTATTTT
CDR3 protein: CASSTSGGADTQYF

clone size: .
V gene: TRBV30
D gene: .
J gene: TRBJ1-1
CDR3 DNA: TGTGCCCGGAGGTCTGCAGGGTCGGGCACTGAAGCTTTCTTT
CDR3 protein: CARRSAGSGTEAFF

clone size: .
V gene: TRBV15
D gene: .
J gene: TRBJ1-1
CDR3 DNA: TGTGCCACCAGCCCCAGGGGTGGTGGGTACACTGAAGCTTTCTTT
CDR3 protein: CATSPRGGGYTEAFF

clone size: .
V gene: TRBV1
D gene: .
J gene: TRBJ1-1
CDR3 DNA: TGCACCAGCAGGAAGAGGGGGGACAGGGCGATGGCTGAAGCTTTCTTT
CDR3 protein: CTSRKRGDRAMAEAFF

clone size: once
V gene: TRBV18
D gene: .
J gene: TRBJ2-3
CDR3 DNA: TGTGCCAGCTCACTAGACTCAACAGATACGCAGTATTTT
CDR3 protein: CASSLDSTDTQYF

clone size: few
V gene: TRBV7-2
D gene: .
J gene: TRBJ2-1
CDR3 DNA: TGTGCCAGCAGCGCAGGGTCGCGGACAGAGCAGTTCTTC
CDR3 protein: CASSAGSRTEQFF

clone size: .
V gene: TRBV18
D gene: .
J gene: TRBJ1-4
CDR3 DNA: TGTGCCAGCTCACCACCCAACAGAGAAAAACTGTTTTTT
CDR3 protein: CASSPPNREKLFF

clone size: .
V gene: TRBV28
D gene: TRBD1
J gene: TRBJ2-2
CDR3 DNA: TGTGCCAGCACCCAAGGGACAGGGAAAAGGGGGGAGCTGTTTTTT
CDR3 protein: CASTQGTGKRGELFF

clone size: .
V gene: TRBV4-3
D gene: .
J gene: TRBJ2-7
CDR3 DNA: TGCGCCAGCAGCCAAGACGAAGCGTACGAGCAGTACTTC
CDR3 protein: CASSQDEAYEQYF

clone size: .
V gene: TRBV4-3
D gene: .
J gene: TRBJ2-3
CDR3 DNA: TGCGCCAGCAGCTCCGATGGCGGAGCAGATACGCAGTATTTT
CDR3 protein: CASSSDGGADTQYF

clone size: .
V gene: TRBV4-2
D gene: .
J gene: TRBJ1-1
CDR3 DNA: TGTGCCAGCAGCCAAGAGGAGGGCGGCTACACTGAAGCTTTCTTT
CDR3 protein: CASSQEEGGYTEAFF

clone size: once
V gene: TRBV5-4
D gene: .
J gene: TRBJ2-7
CDR3 DNA: TGTGCCAGCAGCTTGGCCGGCAGGGTTCATTACGAGCAGTACTTC
CDR3 protein: CASSLAGRVHYEQYF

clone size: once
V gene: TRBV28
D gene: .
J gene: TRBJ1-2
CDR3 DNA: TGTGCCAGCAGTTTACAGGGCGCTAACTATGGCTACACCTTC
CDR3 protein: CASSLQGANYGYTF

clone size: .
V gene: TRBV5-5
D gene: TRBD1
J gene: TRBJ1-2
CDR3 DNA: TGTGCCAGCAGCTCGGGACAGGGGTATGGCTACACCTTC
CDR3 protein: CASSSGQGYGYTF

clone size: .
V gene: TRBV28
D gene: .
J gene: TRBJ2-7
CDR3 DNA: TGTGCCAGCCGATCTGGAGGCTCCTACGAGCAGTACTTC
CDR3 protein: CASRSGGSYEQYF

clone size: .
V gene: TRBV12-5
D gene: TRBD1
J gene: TRBJ1-2
CDR3 DNA: TGTGCTAGTGGAACTGACAGGGGGCAATATGGCTACACCTTC
CDR3 protein: CASGTDRGQYGYTF

clone size: once
V gene: TRBV7-2
D gene: TRBD1
J gene: TRBJ2-7
CDR3 DNA: TGTGCCAGCAGCTTTACAGGGGGCCAGACCTCCTACGAGCAGTACTTC
CDR3 protein: CASSFTGGQTSYEQYF

clone size: .
V gene: TRBV5-1
D gene: TRBD2
J gene: TRBJ2-1
CDR3 DNA: TGCGCCAGCAGCTCAGGGACTAGCGGGAGTTTTTCCAATGAGCAGTTCTTC
CDR3 protein: CASSSGTSGSFSNEQFF

clone size: .
V gene: TRBV7-3
D gene: TRBD2
J gene: TRBJ2-5
CDR3 DNA: TGTGCCAGCAGCTCGGGAGGGTACGGAGAGACCCAGTACTTC
CDR3 protein: CASSSGGYGETQYF

clone size: few
V gene: TRBV19
D gene: TRBD2
J gene: TRBJ2-4
CDR3 DNA: TGTGCCACTATGACTAGCGGTCTAGCCAAAAACATTCAGTACTTC
CDR3 protein: CATMTSGLAKNIQYF

clone size: few
V gene: TRBV19
D gene: TRBD2
J gene: TRBJ2-5
CDR3 DNA: TGTGCCAGTAGGCAACTAGCGGGCGAAGAGACCCAGTACTTC
CDR3 protein: CASRQLAGEETQYF

clone size: .
V gene: TRBV7-2
D gene: .
J gene: TRBJ1-5
CDR3 DNA: TGTGCCAGCAGCTTGGAATTGAGGGGCAATCAGCCCCAGCATTTT
CDR3 protein: CASSLELRGNQPQHF

clone size: once
V gene: TRBV5-1
D gene: TRBD1
J gene: TRBJ1-6
CDR3 DNA: TGCGCCAGCAGCCCGGACAGGGAGGCTTCACCCCTCCACTTT
CDR3 protein: CASSPDREASPLHF

clone size: .
V gene: TRBV4-1
D gene: TRBD2
J gene: TRBJ2-7
CDR3 DNA: TGCGCCAGCAGCCAAGTAAGCCTAGGACTAGAACCCTACGAGCAGTACTTC
CDR3 protein: CASSQVSLGLEPYEQYF

clone size: .
V gene: TRBV7-9
D gene: TRBD2
J gene: TRBJ2-7
CDR3 DNA: TGTGCCAGCATCAAAACTTCTAGCGGGACCTACGAGCAGTACTTC
CDR3 protein: CASIKTSSGTYEQYF

clone size: .
V gene: TRBV5-6
D gene: .
J gene: TRBJ2-7
CDR3 DNA: TGTGCCAGCAGCTTCGGGTCAGCCCCTCACGAGCAGTACTTC
CDR3 protein: CASSFGSAPHEQYF

clone size: .
V gene: TRBV5-5
D gene: .
J gene: TRBJ2-7
CDR3 DNA: TGTGCCAGCAGCTTGAATCGCGAGCAGTACTTC
CDR3 protein: CASSLNREQYF

clone size: .
V gene: TRBV9
D gene: .
J gene: TRBJ2-7
CDR3 DNA: TGTGCCAGCAGTGACAGTTTCTCCTACGAGCAGTACTTC
CDR3 protein: CASSDSFSYEQYF

clone size: .
V gene: TRBV30
D gene: .
J gene: TRBJ1-3
CDR3 DNA: TGTGCCTGGAGTCAACAGACAGGCTATTGGAACACCATATATTTT
CDR3 protein: CAWSQQTGYWNTIYF

clone size: .
V gene: TRBV6-6
D gene: .
J gene: TRBJ1-5
CDR3 DNA: TGTGCCACCACCCCGACAAACAATCAGCCCCAGCATTTT
CDR3 protein: CATTPTNNQPQHF

clone size: .
V gene: TRBV25-1
D gene: TRBD1
J gene: TRBJ1-2
CDR3 DNA: TGTGCCAGCAGTGAATCAGGGGGTAACTATGGCTACACCTTC
CDR3 protein: CASSESGGNYGYTF

clone size: .
V gene: TRBV2
D gene: .
J gene: TRBJ2-7
CDR3 DNA: TGTGCCAGCAGTTACGACAGAAGCTACGAGCAGTACTTC
CDR3 protein: CASSYDRSYEQYF

clone size: .
V gene: TRBV7-8
D gene: TRBD1
J gene: TRBJ1-2
CDR3 DNA: TGTGCCAGCAGCTTCCGCCAGGGGGATGGCTACACCTTC
CDR3 protein: CASSFRQGDGYTF

clone size: .
V gene: TRBV28
D gene: .
J gene: TRBJ1-1
CDR3 DNA: TGTGCCAGCAGTTTCCCCAGGGTGGGTCCCTTAGGGTCTGAAGCTTTCTTT
CDR3 protein: CASSFPRVGPLGSEAFF

clone size: .
V gene: TRBV4-3
D gene: .
J gene: TRBJ2-7
CDR3 DNA: TGCGCCAGCAGCCAAGAGGGCCAGAGCTCCTACGAGCAGTACTTC
CDR3 protein: CASSQEGQSSYEQYF

clone size: .
V gene: TRBV29-1
D gene: .
J gene: TRBJ2-5
CDR3 DNA: TGCAGCGTTCAGAAAGAGACCCAGTACTTC
CDR3 protein: CSVQKETQYF

clone size: .
V gene: TRBV6-4
D gene: .
J gene: TRBJ1-1
CDR3 DNA: TGTGCCAGCAGTGAGGGCAGGGGCACTGAAGCTTTCTTT
CDR3 protein: CASSEGRGTEAFF

clone size: .
V gene: TRBV9
D gene: TRBD1
J gene: TRBJ2-6
CDR3 DNA: TGTGCCAGCAGCGGGACAGGGATTGGGGCCAACGTCCTGACTTTC
CDR3 protein: CASSGTGIGANVLTF

clone size: .
V gene: TRBV28
D gene: .
J gene: TRBJ1-2
CDR3 DNA: TGTGCCAGCAGTTTACCCCAGGGGTACTATGGCTACACCTTC
CDR3 protein: CASSLPQGYYGYTF

clone size: once
V gene: TRBV6-4
D gene: TRBD1
J gene: TRBJ2-3
CDR3 DNA: TGTGCCAGCAGTCGAGGGACAGGGGGCGAGAAGCAGTATTTT
CDR3 protein: CASSRGTGGEKQYF

clone size: .
V gene: TRBV19
D gene: TRBD1
J gene: TRBJ2-7
CDR3 DNA: TGTGCCACCGGGGACAGGGTGCACGAGCAGTACTTC
CDR3 protein: CATGDRVHEQYF

clone size: .
V gene: TRBV7-2
D gene: TRBD1
J gene: TRBJ1-5
CDR3 DNA: TGTGCCAGCAGCTCTACAGGGGAGCCAGTTCAGCCCCAGCATTTT
CDR3 protein: CASSSTGEPVQPQHF

clone size: .
V gene: TRBV6-6
D gene: .
J gene: TRBJ1-3
CDR3 DNA: TGTGCCAGCATTGACAGATACCCTGAGAACACCATATATTTT
CDR3 protein: CASIDRYPENTIYF

clone size: .
V gene: TRBV28
D gene: TRBD2
J gene: TRBJ2-1
CDR3 DNA: TGTGCCAGCAGTTTAGCACTAGCGGGAGTTTTTGAGCAGTTCTTC
CDR3 protein: CASSLALAGVFEQFF

clone size: once
V gene: TRBV7-2
D gene: TRBD1
J gene: TRBJ1-2
CDR3 DNA: TGTGCCAGCAGCGCAGGGGGCAGCGGGGAGCTCTATGGCTACACCTTC
CDR3 protein: CASSAGGSGELYGYTF

clone size: .
V gene: TRBV9
D gene: .
J gene: TRBJ2-1
CDR3 DNA: TGTGCCAGCAGCCCGGGGGTGAGCTCCTACAATGAGCAGTTCTTC
CDR3 protein: CASSPGVSSYNEQFF

clone size: .
V gene: TRBV4-3
D gene: .
J gene: TRBJ2-7
CDR3 DNA: TGCGCCAGCAGCCATGGGCGTCCAGGGGAGCAGTACTTC
CDR3 protein: CASSHGRPGEQYF

clone size: .
V gene: TRBV28
D gene: TRBD1
J gene: TRBJ2-7
CDR3 DNA: TGTGCCAGCAGTTTTATCGACAGGGGCTCGACCGCGCAGTACTTC
CDR3 protein: CASSFIDRGSTAQYF

clone size: .
V gene: TRBV28
D gene: .
J gene: TRBJ1-6
CDR3 DNA: TGTGCCAGCAGTTTAAATCAACCCCTCCACTTT
CDR3 protein: CASSLNQPLHF

clone size: .
V gene: TRBV7-2
D gene: .
J gene: TRBJ1-4
CDR3 DNA: TGTGCCAGCAGTAGGGCAGGGGCAGCAACTAATGAAAAACTGTTTTTT
CDR3 protein: CASSRAGAATNEKLFF

clone size: .
V gene: TRBV18
D gene: TRBD1
J gene: TRBJ2-7
CDR3 DNA: TGTGCCAGCTCACCCCGGGACAGGGTTTTATACGAGCAGTACTTC
CDR3 protein: CASSPRDRVLYEQYF

clone size: .
V gene: TRBV28
D gene: .
J gene: TRBJ1-5
CDR3 DNA: TGTGCCAGCAGGAATCAAGGAGCTCAGCCCCAGCATTTT
CDR3 protein: CASRNQGAQPQHF